This TCR beta chain was retrieved from a study of neoadjuvant nivolumab and ipilimumab in lung cancer. Regarding the study as a whole: Only a single major-pathologic-response sample was available for clonality analysis. A small number of samples were TCR sequenced. Only two of four nivolumab-treated tumors gained richness and clonality by surgery. Higher pretherapy blood TCR richness went with higher resected-tumor richness.

Data came from immunoSEQ multiplex PCR; TCRdb stores just in-frame clones and leaves some out. The top ten clones hold roughly 2.1% of a sample with about 18,000 clones, about 89% of them seen once. The length of the CDR3 is 14 residues. The germline gives CDR1 PRHDT, CDR2 FYEKMQ (reference sequence). Trimming removed 5 bases from V and 5 bases from J, with 15 bases in between. Concerning this clone: Its antigen is currently unknown.

The chain employs TRBV13 and TRBJ1-1; the D gene is possibly TRBD1 (6 bases). The receptor's source is an adult with non-small cell lung cancer. The sequences come from peripheral blood, collected before neoadjuvant nivolumab, alone or with ipilimumab. The CDR3 loop is CASSPSGAHTEAFF. CDR3 bases: TGTGCCAGCAGCCCGTCGGGGGCGCATACTGAAGCTTTCTTT.